This TCR beta chain was sequenced during a study of T-cell reconstitution after alpha-beta-depleted transplantation in children. The CDR3 is 14 amino acids. CDR1 is DFQATT and CDR2 is SNEGSKA in the germline V gene (reference sequence). V was shortened by 1 base and J by 3 bases, with 10 bases between the two germline ends. The study, taken as a whole, reports: When one year had passed after transplant, most T-cell counts and diversity came from newly produced T cells. After transplant, at about two months, alpha-beta T cells were reportedly derived from several hundred expanded graft clones. Surviving recipient cells, namely T cells and thymic progenitors, were the source of high day-60 TCRbeta diversity in some patients.

For this clonotype: The antigen remains undetermined.

Unique molecular identifiers were used to barcode this TCRbeta library. TCRdb re-analysed the PCR reads in MiXCR, keeping a single row per CDR3 protein. Seen here are a few hundred thousand distinct CDR3 sequences, 27% observed once, and the top ten hold 30% to 45%. The sample was PBMCs, taken before TCRalphabeta/CD19-depleted stem cell transplant. The receptor was isolated from a boy under three years old with Wiskott-Aldrich syndrome, due to receive a stem cell transplant. The chain uses TRBV20-1 and TRBJ1-5; the D is unclear. CDR3 nucleotides: TGCAGTGCTAGAGCGACGGGATACAATCAGCCCCAGCATTTT. This translates into CSARATGYNQPQHF.